One and the same sample provided the 17 T cell receptor beta chains below, sequenced in a study of cytomegalovirus exposure and HLA in healthy donors. The study ran its PCR with 60 Vbeta and 13 Jbeta primers. Assay used: immunoSEQ multiplex PCR; TCRdb lists only in-frame clones, some missing. The table has 100,000 to 150,000 clones, about two thirds seen once. What was sequenced was PBMCs. These receptors came from a human donor in good health.

The chain couples TRBV5-1 to TRBJ2-7, with 8 bases that match TRBD1. CDR3 size: 16 residues. V was clipped by 6 bases and J by 1 base; unmatched bases: 12. The germline gives CDR1 SGHRS, CDR2 YFSETQ. CDR3 sequence (DNA): TGCGCCAGCACTCCCGGACAGGGCAGCGGGTCCTACGAGCAGTACTTC. Its translation is CASTPGQGSGSYEQYF.

This clone came up once. CDR3 DNA sequence: TGTGCCACCAGCATACTAGCGGGGGCGACCGGGGAGCTGTTTTTT. Its translation: CATSILAGATGELFF. The chain is built from TRBV15 and TRBJ2-2, with 11 nucleotides matching TRBD2. Unmatched junction bases numbered 3, after V lost 4 bases and J lost 5 bases. Germline V lookup: CDR1 LNHNV, CDR2 YYDKDF (reference sequence). The length of the CDR3 is 15 residues.

V gene TRBV2 combines with J gene TRBJ2-5; 9 positions match TRBD2. Germline loops: CDR1 SNHLY, CDR2 FYNNEI. V lost 4 bases and J lost 1; bases outside the gene matches: 4. The length of the CDR3 is 15 residues. CDR3 nucleotides: TGTGCCAGCAGTGCGGATAGCGGGGGCCAAGAGACCCAGTACTTC. Its protein product is CASSADSGGQETQYF.

This clone appeared once. This rearrangement joins TRBV12-2 to TRBJ1-5. TRBV12-2 is flagged as a pseudogene. The CDR3 is 13 residues long. The CDR3 protein is CASRRGGAGAQHF. The CDR3 DNA sequence: TGTGCAAGTCGCCGGGGGGGCGCGGGGGCCCAGCATTTT.

The CDR3 spells CASSLVSSGGVGKGTQYF. DNA of the CDR3: TGTGCCAGCAGCTTAGTATCTAGCGGGGGGGTCGGCAAGGGTACGCAGTATTTT. This chain links TRBV7-2 with TRBJ2-3; 12 bases are shared with TRBD2. V lost 1 base, J lost 8 bases, and 13 bases stayed unmatched. This CDR3 is 18 amino acids long. Germline assignment: CDR1 SGHTA and CDR2 FQGNSA.

This clone was detected a few times. The rearrangement uses TRBV7-8 and TRBJ2-2; 10 nucleotides line up with TRBD1. The CDR3 extends over 14 amino acids. Germline CDR1 is SGHVS and CDR2 is FQNEAQ. The V and J ends lost 7 bases and 6 bases, in that order; junction bases with no gene match: 5. The CDR3 bases are TGTGCCAGCAAGGACAGGGGGGGGGCCGGGGAGCTGTTTTTT. This gives the protein CASKDRGGAGELFF.

The chain recombines TRBV4-2 with TRBJ1-6; 7 positions match TRBD1. Trimming cost V 4 bases and J 11 bases; bases outside gene matches: 11. CDR1 and CDR2 (germline): LGHNA, YNFKEQ. The CDR3 runs to 15 residues. The CDR3 reads CASSRERAQGAPLHF. As DNA, the CDR3 is TGTGCCAGCAGCCGAGAGAGGGCCCAGGGGGCACCCCTCCACTTT.

This clone was seen a few times. The gene calls are TRBV9 and TRBJ2-3, with D unclear. V was cut by 0 bases and J by 9 bases, with 8 bases left in between. The germline CDR1 and CDR2 sequences are SGDLS and YYNGEE. CDR3 length: 12 amino acids. This chain's CDR3 is CASSVAERTQYF. CDR3 DNA: TGTGCCAGCAGCGTAGCTGAGAGGACGCAGTATTTT.

The chain recombines TRBV27 with TRBJ2-1; 11 bases align to TRBD1. CDR3 length: 16 residues. Per the germline V gene, CDR1 is MNHEY and CDR2 is SMNVEV (reference sequence). After removal of 0 bases from V and 9 bases from J, the junction contained 7 bases not matched to a gene. CDR3 residues: CASSLSSGQGVREQFF. CDR3 sequence (DNA): TGTGCCAGCAGTTTATCTTCGGGACAGGGGGTCCGTGAGCAGTTCTTC.

V and J are TRBV5-5 and TRBJ2-7; D not certain. Germline CDR1 reads SGHKS; CDR2 reads YYEKEE (reference sequence). The CDR3 runs 14 residues. V was trimmed by 0 bases and J by 3 bases, leaving 10 bases between them. CDR3 loop: CASSLGTVIYEQYF. The CDR3 coding sequence is TGTGCCAGCAGCTTGGGTACAGTGATCTACGAGCAGTACTTC.

This clone was seen a few times. The J gene is TRBJ1-2, the V gene TRBV5-1, with D unresolved. Germline assignment: CDR1 SGHRS and CDR2 YFSETQ. V was pared by 0 bases and J by 0 bases, with 6 bases between. There are 14 residues in the CDR3. The CDR3 loop reads CASSLETANYGYTF. The CDR3, as DNA: TGCGCCAGCAGCTTGGAAACGGCTAACTATGGCTACACCTTC.

This clone turned up a few times. The chain has TRBV4-1 and TRBJ2-1, with 9 positions matching TRBD2. With 0 bases clipped from V and 7 bases from J, the junction kept 7 bases outside the gene matches. Germline CDR1 MGHRA, CDR2 YSYEKL. This CDR3 spans 16 amino acids. Here the CDR3 reads CASSQDRAGGPNEQFF. CDR3 DNA: TGCGCCAGCAGCCAAGATCGTGCGGGGGGGCCAAATGAGCAGTTCTTC.

Points on this clone: Other DNA variants within this sample encode the same CDR3. The V and J genes are TRBV9 and TRBJ2-1, with 15 bases lining up with TRBD2. Germline V gene sequence: CDR1 SGDLS, CDR2 YYNGEE. The CDR3 sequence is 18 residues long. V shed 0 bases, J shed 0 bases, and the junction held 1 base outside the gene matches. CDR3 nucleotides: TGTGCCAGCAGCGTAGCGGGACTAGCGGGAGGCTCCTACAATGAGCAGTTCTTC. As protein: CASSVAGLAGGSYNEQFF.

The sample holds a few counts of this clone. The CDR3 protein is CASSHGGDRRYEQYF. The CDR3 DNA reads as TGTGCCAGCAGCCACGGAGGAGACAGGCGTTACGAGCAGTACTTC. The chain couples TRBV7-9 to TRBJ2-7, with D maybe TRBD1 (6 bases). The CDR3 runs 15 residues. Trimming took off 5 bases at V and 4 bases at J, with 18 bases between the two ends. Germline CDR1 and CDR2: SEHNR and FQNEAQ (reference sequence). Filled out from reference TRBV7-9 and TRBJ2-7, the complete variable domain reads DTGVSQNPRHKITKRGQNVTFRCDPISEHNRLYWYRQTLGQGPEFLTYFQNEAQLEKSRLLSDRFSAERPKGSFSTLEIQRTEQGDSAMYLCASSHGGDRRYEQYFGPGTRLTVT.

CDR3 in amino acids: CASSFSGGTDTQYF. As DNA, the CDR3 is TGTGCCAGCAGCTTCTCGGGGGGCACAGATACGCAGTATTTT. J is TRBJ2-3 and V is TRBV7-8, with a weak D call TRBD2 (6 bases). CDR1 and CDR2 from the germline V gene are SGHVS and FQNEAQ. This CDR3 comprises 14 residues. V gave up 3 bases and J gave up 1 base, with 8 bases separating them.

This clone was seen more than once but under ten times. This chain joins TRBV6-6 and TRBJ1-3; weak D call: TRBD1 (6 bases). Per the germline V gene, CDR1 is MNHNY and CDR2 is SVGAGI (reference sequence). The CDR3 contains 14 residues. The V end was cut by 2 bases, the J end by 6 bases, with 11 bases between. DNA for the CDR3: TGTGCCAGCAGTTACGGGGGCGCGTCAAACACCATATATTTT. It is translated as CASSYGGASNTIYF.

V usage is TRBV27 and J usage is TRBJ2-2; TRBD2 is a possible D gene (5 bases). The CDR3 runs to 14 residues. Germline assignment: CDR1 MNHEY and CDR2 SMNVEV (reference sequence). Trimming took off 3 bases at V and 4 bases at J, with 9 bases between the two ends. CDR3 bases: TGTGCCAGCAGTTTCGGGATAATCACCGGGGAGCTGTTTTTT. It translates to CASSFGIITGELFF.